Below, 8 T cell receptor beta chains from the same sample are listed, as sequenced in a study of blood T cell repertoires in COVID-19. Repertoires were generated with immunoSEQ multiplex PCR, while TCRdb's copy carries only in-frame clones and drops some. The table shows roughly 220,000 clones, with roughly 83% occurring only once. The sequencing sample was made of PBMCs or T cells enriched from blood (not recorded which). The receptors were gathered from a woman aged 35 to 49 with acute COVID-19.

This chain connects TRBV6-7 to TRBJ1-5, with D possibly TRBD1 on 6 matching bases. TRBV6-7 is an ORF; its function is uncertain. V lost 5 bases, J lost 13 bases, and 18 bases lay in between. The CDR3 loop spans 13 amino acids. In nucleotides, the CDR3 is TGTGCCAGCAGTAACCCTACAGGGAAGAGGCAGCATTTT. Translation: CASSNPTGKRQHF.

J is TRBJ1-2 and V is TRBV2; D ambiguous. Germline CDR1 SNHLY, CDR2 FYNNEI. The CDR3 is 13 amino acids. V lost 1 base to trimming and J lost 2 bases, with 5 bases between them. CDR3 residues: CASSEVANYGYTF. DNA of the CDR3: TGTGCCAGCAGTGAAGTGGCCAACTATGGCTACACCTTC.

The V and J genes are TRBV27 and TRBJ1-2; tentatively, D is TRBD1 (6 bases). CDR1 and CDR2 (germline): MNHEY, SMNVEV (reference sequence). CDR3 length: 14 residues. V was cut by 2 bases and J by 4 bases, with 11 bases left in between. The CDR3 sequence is CASSLTNRAYGYTF. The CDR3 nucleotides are TGTGCCAGCAGTTTAACCAACAGGGCCTATGGCTACACCTTC.

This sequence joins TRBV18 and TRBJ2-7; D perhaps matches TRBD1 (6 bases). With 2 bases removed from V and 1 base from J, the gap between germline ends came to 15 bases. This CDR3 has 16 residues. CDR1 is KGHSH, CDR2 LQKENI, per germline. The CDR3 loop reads CASSPTPGTPSYEQYF. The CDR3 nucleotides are TGTGCCAGCTCACCAACTCCCGGGACACCTTCCTACGAGCAGTACTTC.

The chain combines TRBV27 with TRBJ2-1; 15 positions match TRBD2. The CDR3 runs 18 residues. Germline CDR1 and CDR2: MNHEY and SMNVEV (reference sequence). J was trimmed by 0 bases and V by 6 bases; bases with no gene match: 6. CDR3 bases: TGTGCCAGCAGCCCCGGGACTAGCGGGGGGCGCTCCTACAATGAGCAGTTCTTC. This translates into CASSPGTSGGRSYNEQFF.

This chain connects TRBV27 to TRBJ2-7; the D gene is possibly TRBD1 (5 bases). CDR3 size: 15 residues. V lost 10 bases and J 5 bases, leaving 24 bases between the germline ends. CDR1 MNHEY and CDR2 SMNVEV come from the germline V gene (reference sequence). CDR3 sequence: CATIVTTGNNNEQYF. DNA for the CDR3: TGTGCCACCATAGTCACCACAGGCAACAACAACGAGCAGTACTTC.

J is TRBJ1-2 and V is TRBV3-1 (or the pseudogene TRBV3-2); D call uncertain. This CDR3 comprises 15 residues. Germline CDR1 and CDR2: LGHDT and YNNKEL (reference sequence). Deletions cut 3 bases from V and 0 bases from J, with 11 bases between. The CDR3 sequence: CASSQPGKANYGYTF. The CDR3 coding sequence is TGTGCCAGCAGCCAGCCGGGAAAAGCTAACTATGGCTACACCTTC.

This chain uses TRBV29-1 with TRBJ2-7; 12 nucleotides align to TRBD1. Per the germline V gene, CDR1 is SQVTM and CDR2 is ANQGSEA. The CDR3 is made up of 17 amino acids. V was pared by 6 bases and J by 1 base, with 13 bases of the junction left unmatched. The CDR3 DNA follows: TGCAGCGTCCCGGTAGGGACAGGGGGCGGAGCTTCCTACGAGCAGTACTTC. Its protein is CSVPVGTGGGASYEQYF.